A single sample is the source of the 18 T cell receptor beta chains below, sequenced in a study of T-cell reconstitution after alpha-beta-depleted transplantation in children. Preparation of the TCRbeta library involved a method that used unique molecular identifiers. One entry per CDR3 protein, called by TCRdb with MiXCR from the PCR reads. The sample records hundreds of thousands of distinct CDR3 sequences, approximately 17% being singletons. The sequencing here drew on PBMCs from the stem cell graft donor, taken from the stem cell graft. The origin of the receptors is a human donor who donated a stem cell graft to a child with acute myeloid leukemia.

J is TRBJ1-1 and V is TRBV20-1, with unresolved D. The CDR3 runs to 13 residues. The V gene lost 2 bases and the J gene lost 5 bases, with 12 bases spanning the gap. Per the germline V gene, CDR1 is DFQATT and CDR2 is SNEGSKA (reference sequence). The CDR3 spells CSARTGRRTEAFF. The CDR3 DNA reads as TGCAGTGCTAGAACGGGGAGGAGGACTGAAGCTTTCTTT.

This clonotype was seen at least ten times. The gene calls are TRBV10-3 and TRBJ1-1; D is undetermined. The CDR3 consists of 11 residues. V lost 9 bases to trimming and J lost 4 bases, with 9 bases between them. Germline CDR1 is ENHRY and CDR2 is SYGVKD. CDR3 protein: CAIRTGTEAFF. CDR3 in DNA: TGTGCCATTAGGACTGGCACTGAAGCTTTCTTT.

Ten or more counts support this clonotype. The gene calls are TRBV5-1 and TRBJ1-1, with a tentative D call TRBD1 (5 bases). Germline assignment: CDR1 SGHRS and CDR2 YFSETQ. V was clipped by 7 bases and J by 10 bases, with 17 bases between them. The CDR3 is 12 amino acids. The CDR3 reads CASVQGDGRAFF. Written as DNA, the CDR3 is TGCGCCAGCGTCCAAGGGGATGGACGAGCTTTCTTT.

V usage is TRBV5-1 and J usage is TRBJ1-4, with D perhaps TRBD1 (5 bases). V lost 5 bases, J lost 5 bases, and 10 bases lay in between. CDR1 and CDR2 (germline): SGHRS, YFSETQ. The CDR3 spans 13 residues. The DNA of the CDR3 is TGCGCCAGCAGGACAGCTCAAAATGAAAAACTGTTTTTT. Protein sequence: CASRTAQNEKLFF.

This clonotype was seen many times. This sequence joins TRBV4-3 and TRBJ1-3; D unresolved. Germline CDR1 reads LGHNA; CDR2 reads YSLEER. V lost 1 base to trimming and J lost 8 bases, with 12 bases between them. CDR3 length: 14 amino acids. The chain's CDR3 is CASSQVKGIDTIYF. As DNA, the CDR3 is TGCGCCAGCAGCCAAGTGAAAGGGATAGACACCATATATTTT.

This chain uses TRBV18 with TRBJ2-5; no clear D. This CDR3 has 15 amino acids. The ends were cut back, 3 bases at V and 7 bases at J, with 18 bases in the middle. Germline V gene sequence: CDR1 KGHSH, CDR2 LQKENI. The CDR3 loop reads CASSPTGPTDGTQYF. The CDR3 bases are TGTGCCAGCTCACCTACCGGCCCCACGGATGGGACCCAGTACTTC.

The chain joins TRBV7-2 to TRBJ2-4; a possible D gene is TRBD2 (6 bases). The CDR3 spans 17 residues. CDR1 and CDR2 from the germline V gene are SGHTA and FQGNSA. Trimming stripped 5 bases from V and 7 bases from J, with 24 bases between. The DNA for the CDR3 is TGTGCCAGCAGCCCCCATCGGTATGGGGGAGGTAGCAACATTCAGTACTTC. Amino acids: CASSPHRYGGGSNIQYF.

This clonotype was counted at least ten times. The chain carries TRBV5-1 and TRBJ1-3, with D possibly matching TRBD1 (5 bases). The V end was cut by 0 bases, the J end by 2 bases, with 15 bases between. The CDR3 contains 17 residues. Germline CDR1 is SGHRS and CDR2 is YFSETQ. In DNA, the CDR3 is TGCGCCAGCAGCTTGGGTCAGGGAAATCGGCCTGGAAACACCATATATTTT. Translating gives CASSLGQGNRPGNTIYF. The entire variable domain, with the rest obtained from reference TRBV5-1 and TRBJ1-3, is as follows: KAGVTQTPRYLIKTRGQQVTLSCSPISGHRSVSWYQQTPGQGLQFLFEYFSETQRNKGNFPGRFSGRQFSNSRSEMNVSTLELGDSALYLCASSLGQGNRPGNTIYFGEGSWLTVV.

This clonotype turned up a few times. The rearrangement joins TRBV7-2 to TRBJ1-6; weak D call: TRBD1 (5 bases). The germline V gene has CDR1 SGHTA and CDR2 FQGNSA. The CDR3 spans 15 residues. Trimming took 0 bases from V and 6 from J, leaving 9 bases between them. CDR3 in DNA: TGTGCCAGCAGCTTAGCAGGGACGGGTAATTCACCCCTCCACTTT. This codes for CASSLAGTGNSPLHF.

There are a few counts of this clonotype. The chain recombines TRBV12-3 or TRBV12-4 with TRBJ2-4, with 8 bases fitting TRBD1. CDR3 length equals 20 residues. The trim removed 1 base at V and 1 base at J, leaving 15 bases unmatched. This chain's CDR3 is CASSLGGPGQAPLAKNIQYF. The CDR3 bases are TGTGCCAGCAGTTTAGGAGGCCCGGGACAGGCACCTCTTGCCAAAAACATTCAGTACTTC.

V gene TRBV4-2 combines with J gene TRBJ2-6; unclear D gene. From germline, CDR1 is LGHNA and CDR2 YNFKEQ. This CDR3 region has 15 residues. V lost 0 bases, J lost 2 bases, and 5 bases lay in between. CDR3 sequence reads: CASSQDRPGANVLTF. The CDR3 bases are TGTGCCAGCAGCCAAGACCGACCTGGGGCCAACGTCCTGACTTTC.

This chain links TRBV30 with TRBJ2-7; the D is unclear. V was clipped by 4 bases and J by 3 bases, with 10 bases between them. The CDR3 runs 12 residues. Germline V gives CDR1 GTSNPN, CDR2 SVGIG (reference sequence). The CDR3 is CAWIKSGYEQYF. CDR3 bases: TGTGCCTGGATTAAATCTGGCTACGAGCAGTACTTC.

This clonotype came up many times. The gene calls are TRBV29-1 and TRBJ2-3; 8 bases are a match to TRBD2. The junction had 7 bases not matched to a gene; V was cut back by 8 bases and J by 3 bases. Per germline, CDR1 SQVTM and CDR2 ANQGSEA. This CDR3 has 13 residues. The CDR3 sequence: CSQRELGTDTQYF. In nucleotides, the CDR3 is TGCAGCCAGCGGGAGTTAGGGACAGATACGCAGTATTTT.

This clonotype was recorded at least ten times. V is TRBV6-1 and J is TRBJ1-3; D is undetermined. This CDR3 contains 13 residues. V lost 10 bases and J 0 bases, leaving 10 bases between the germline ends. CDR1 is MNHNS and CDR2 is SASEGT in the germline V gene. CDR3 bases: TGTGCCACCTACGGCTTCTCTGGAAACACCATATATTTT. This codes for CATYGFSGNTIYF.

This chain connects TRBV15 to TRBJ1-4; 11 bases fit TRBD1. CDR1 and CDR2 (germline): LNHNV, YYDKDF (reference sequence). V was pared by 3 bases and J by 8 bases, with 8 bases of the junction left unmatched. The CDR3 runs 16 residues. DNA for the CDR3: TGTGCCACCAGCAGGCATGATTGGGACAGGGGGGAAAAACTGTTTTTT. This translates into CATSRHDWDRGEKLFF.

This clonotype occurred many times. The V and J genes are TRBV12-3 or TRBV12-4 and TRBJ2-2; D is perhaps TRBD1 (6 bases). The CDR3 is 15 amino acids. Between the trimmed V and J ends, which lost 7 bases and 2 bases, there was a span of 14 bases. The CDR3 DNA reads as TGTGCCAGCAAACTTGTGACAGGCAACACCGGGGAGCTGTTTTTT. This sequence encodes CASKLVTGNTGELFF.

This clonotype came up many times. The CDR3 DNA is TGTGCCAGCACCTCCCTCCCAGGGAAGGTGACTGAAGCTTTCTTT. Translated: CASTSLPGKVTEAFF. The V call is TRBV6-1, the J call TRBJ1-1; perhaps TRBD1 as D (5 bases). The CDR3 covers 15 residues. V dropped 7 bases and J dropped 5 bases, with 20 bases sitting between them. Per the germline V gene, CDR1 is MNHNS and CDR2 is SASEGT.

The rearrangement links TRBV12-3 or TRBV12-4 to TRBJ1-4; 7 bases line up with TRBD1. The CDR3 spans 14 residues. The V gene end was trimmed by 2 bases and the J gene end by 8 bases; junction bases not matched to a gene: 5. The CDR3 protein is CASSLSGQVEKLFF. The CDR3 coding sequence is TGTGCCAGCAGTTTAAGTGGACAGGTGGAAAAACTGTTTTTT.